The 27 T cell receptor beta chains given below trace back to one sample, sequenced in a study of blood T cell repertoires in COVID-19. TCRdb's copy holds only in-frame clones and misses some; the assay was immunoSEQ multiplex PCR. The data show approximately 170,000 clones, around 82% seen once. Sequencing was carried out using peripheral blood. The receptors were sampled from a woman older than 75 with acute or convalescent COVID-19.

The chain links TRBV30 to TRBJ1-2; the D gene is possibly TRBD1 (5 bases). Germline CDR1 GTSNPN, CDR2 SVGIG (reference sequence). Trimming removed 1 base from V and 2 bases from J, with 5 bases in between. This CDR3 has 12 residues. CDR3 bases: TGTGCCTGGAGTGGGACAAACTATGGCTACACCTTC. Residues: CAWSGTNYGYTF.

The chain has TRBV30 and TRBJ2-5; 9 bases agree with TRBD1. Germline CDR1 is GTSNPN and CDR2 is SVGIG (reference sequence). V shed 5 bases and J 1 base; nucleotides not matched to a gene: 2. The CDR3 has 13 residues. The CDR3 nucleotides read TGTGCCTGGGCGGGACAGGGCCAAGAGACCCAGTACTTC. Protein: CAWAGQGQETQYF.

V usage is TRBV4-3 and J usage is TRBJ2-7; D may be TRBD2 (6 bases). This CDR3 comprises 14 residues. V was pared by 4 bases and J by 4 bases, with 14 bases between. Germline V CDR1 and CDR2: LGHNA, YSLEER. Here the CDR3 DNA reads TGCGCCAGCAGCCCCCAGGCGGGGCCTTACGAGCAGTACTTC. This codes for CASSPQAGPYEQYF.

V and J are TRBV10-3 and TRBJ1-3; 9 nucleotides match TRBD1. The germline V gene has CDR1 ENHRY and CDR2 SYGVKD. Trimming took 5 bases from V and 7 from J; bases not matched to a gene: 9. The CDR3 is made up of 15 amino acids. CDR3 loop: CAISYTGGGLNTIYF. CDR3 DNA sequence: TGTGCCATCAGTTATACAGGGGGCGGTCTGAACACCATATATTTT.

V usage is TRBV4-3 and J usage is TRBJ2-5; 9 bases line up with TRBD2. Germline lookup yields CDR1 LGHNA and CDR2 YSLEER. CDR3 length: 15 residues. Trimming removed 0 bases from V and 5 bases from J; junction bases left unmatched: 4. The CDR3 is CASSQEASGAETQYF. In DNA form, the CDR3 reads TGCGCCAGCAGCCAAGAGGCTAGCGGGGCTGAGACCCAGTACTTC.

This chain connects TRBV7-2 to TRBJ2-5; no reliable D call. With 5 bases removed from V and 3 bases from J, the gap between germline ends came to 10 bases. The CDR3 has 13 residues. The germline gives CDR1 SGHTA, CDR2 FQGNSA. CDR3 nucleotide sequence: TGTGCCAGCAGCCGCGGCGGCGAAGAGACCCAGTACTTC. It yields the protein CASSRGGEETQYF.

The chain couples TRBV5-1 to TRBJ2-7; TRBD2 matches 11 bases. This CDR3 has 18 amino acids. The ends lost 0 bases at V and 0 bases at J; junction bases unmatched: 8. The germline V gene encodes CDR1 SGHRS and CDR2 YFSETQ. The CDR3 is CASSLASSGGPSSYEQYF. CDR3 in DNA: TGCGCCAGCAGCTTGGCGTCTAGCGGGGGGCCGAGCTCCTACGAGCAGTACTTC.

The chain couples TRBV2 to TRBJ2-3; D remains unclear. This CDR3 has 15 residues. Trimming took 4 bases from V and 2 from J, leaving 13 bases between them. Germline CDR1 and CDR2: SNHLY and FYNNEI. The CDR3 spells CASSVGDLVTDTQYF. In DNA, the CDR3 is TGTGCCAGCAGTGTAGGAGACCTAGTCACAGATACGCAGTATTTT.

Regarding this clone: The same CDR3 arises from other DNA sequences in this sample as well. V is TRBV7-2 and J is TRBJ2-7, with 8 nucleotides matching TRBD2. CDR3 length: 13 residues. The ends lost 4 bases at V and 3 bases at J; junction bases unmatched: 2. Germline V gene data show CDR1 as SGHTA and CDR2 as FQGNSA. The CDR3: CASSSSGGYEQYF. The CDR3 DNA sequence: TGTGCCAGCAGCTCCAGCGGGGGCTACGAGCAGTACTTC.

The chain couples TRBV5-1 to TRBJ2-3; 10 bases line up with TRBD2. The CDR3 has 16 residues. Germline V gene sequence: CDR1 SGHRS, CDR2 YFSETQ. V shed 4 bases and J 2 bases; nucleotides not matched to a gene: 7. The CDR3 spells CASSLGLAVITDTQYF. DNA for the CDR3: TGCGCCAGCAGCCTCGGACTAGCGGTGATCACAGATACGCAGTATTTT.

DNA of the CDR3: TGTGCCAGCAGCCCCTCACAGGGCTTGAACAATCAGCCCCAGCATTTT. The encoded protein is CASSPSQGLNNQPQHF. The chain couples TRBV7-6 to TRBJ1-5; D is perhaps TRBD1 (6 bases). V gave up 5 bases and J gave up 3 bases, with 17 bases separating them. The CDR3 spans 16 residues. Germline V gives CDR1 SGHVS, CDR2 FNYEAQ.

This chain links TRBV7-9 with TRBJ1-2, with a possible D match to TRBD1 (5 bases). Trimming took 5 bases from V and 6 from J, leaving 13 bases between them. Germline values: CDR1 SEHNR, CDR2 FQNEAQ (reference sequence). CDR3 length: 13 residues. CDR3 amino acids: CASSPRGTDGYTF. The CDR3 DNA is TGTGCCAGCAGCCCGCGGGGGACTGATGGCTACACCTTC.

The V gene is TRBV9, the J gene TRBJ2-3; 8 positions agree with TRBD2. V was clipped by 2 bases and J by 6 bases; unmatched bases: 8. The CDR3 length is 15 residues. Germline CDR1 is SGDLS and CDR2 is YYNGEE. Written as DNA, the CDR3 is TGTGCCAGCAGCGTTGGGACTAGTGTTTGGGATACGCAGTATTTT. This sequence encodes CASSVGTSVWDTQYF.

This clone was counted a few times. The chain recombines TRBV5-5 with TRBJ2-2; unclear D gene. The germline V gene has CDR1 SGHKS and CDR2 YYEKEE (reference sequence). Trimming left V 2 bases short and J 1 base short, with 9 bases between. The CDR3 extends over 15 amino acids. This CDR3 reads CASSFWSGNTGELFF. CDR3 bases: TGTGCCAGCAGCTTTTGGTCCGGGAACACCGGGGAGCTGTTTTTT.

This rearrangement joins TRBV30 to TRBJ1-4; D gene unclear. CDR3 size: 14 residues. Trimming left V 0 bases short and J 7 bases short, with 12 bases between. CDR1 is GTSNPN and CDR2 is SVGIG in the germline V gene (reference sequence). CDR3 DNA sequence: TGTGCCTGGAGTGTACCGGGAAGTAGTGAAAAACTGTTTTTT. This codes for CAWSVPGSSEKLFF.

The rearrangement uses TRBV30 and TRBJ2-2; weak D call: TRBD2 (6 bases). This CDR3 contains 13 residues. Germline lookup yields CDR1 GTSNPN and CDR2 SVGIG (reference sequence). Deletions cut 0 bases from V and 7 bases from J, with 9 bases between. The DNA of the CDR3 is TGTGCCTGGAGTGTTATGGGGGGCGGGGAGCTGTTTTTT. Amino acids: CAWSVMGGGELFF.

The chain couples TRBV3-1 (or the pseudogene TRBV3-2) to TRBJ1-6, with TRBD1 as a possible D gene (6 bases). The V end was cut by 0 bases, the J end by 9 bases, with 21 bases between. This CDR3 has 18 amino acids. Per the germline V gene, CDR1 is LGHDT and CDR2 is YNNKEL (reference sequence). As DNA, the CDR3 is TGTGCCAGCAGCCAAGATATAATCGGGGGGGCGCTCGGTTCACCCCTCCACTTT. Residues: CASSQDIIGGALGSPLHF.

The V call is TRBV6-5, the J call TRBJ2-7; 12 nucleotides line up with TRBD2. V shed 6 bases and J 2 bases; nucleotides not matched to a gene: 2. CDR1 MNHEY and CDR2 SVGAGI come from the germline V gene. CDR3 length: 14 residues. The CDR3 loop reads CASRLAGGTYEQYF. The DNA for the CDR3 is TGTGCCAGCAGACTAGCGGGAGGAACCTACGAGCAGTACTTC.

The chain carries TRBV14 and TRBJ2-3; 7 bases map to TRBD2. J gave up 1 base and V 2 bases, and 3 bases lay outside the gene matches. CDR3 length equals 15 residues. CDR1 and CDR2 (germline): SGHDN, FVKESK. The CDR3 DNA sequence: TGTGCCAGCAGCCAAACCGGACTAGGCACAGATACGCAGTATTTT. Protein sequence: CASSQTGLGTDTQYF.

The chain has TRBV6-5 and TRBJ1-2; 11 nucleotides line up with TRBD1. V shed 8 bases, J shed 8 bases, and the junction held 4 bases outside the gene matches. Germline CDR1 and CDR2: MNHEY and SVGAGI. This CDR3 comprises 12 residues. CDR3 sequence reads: CASRTGGAGYTF. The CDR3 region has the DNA TGTGCCAGCCGGACAGGGGGCGCGGGCTACACCTTC.

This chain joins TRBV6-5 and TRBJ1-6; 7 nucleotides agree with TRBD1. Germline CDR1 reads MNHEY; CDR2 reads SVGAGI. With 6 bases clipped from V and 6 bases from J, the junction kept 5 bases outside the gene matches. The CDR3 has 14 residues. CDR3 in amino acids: CASSLTGSNSPLHF. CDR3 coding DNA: TGTGCCAGCAGCCTGACAGGGTCTAATTCACCCCTCCACTTT.

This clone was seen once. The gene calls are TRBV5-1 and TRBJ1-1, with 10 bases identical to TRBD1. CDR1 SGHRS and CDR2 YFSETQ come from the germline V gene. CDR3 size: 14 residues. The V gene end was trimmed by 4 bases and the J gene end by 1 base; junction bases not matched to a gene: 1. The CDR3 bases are TGCGCCAGCAGCGGGGACAGGGGGAACACTGAAGCTTTCTTT. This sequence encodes CASSGDRGNTEAFF. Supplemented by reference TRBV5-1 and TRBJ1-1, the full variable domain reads KAGVTQTPRYLIKTRGQQVTLSCSPISGHRSVSWYQQTPGQGLQFLFEYFSETQRNKGNFPGRFSGRQFSNSRSEMNVSTLELGDSALYLCASSGDRGNTEAFFGQGTRLTVV.

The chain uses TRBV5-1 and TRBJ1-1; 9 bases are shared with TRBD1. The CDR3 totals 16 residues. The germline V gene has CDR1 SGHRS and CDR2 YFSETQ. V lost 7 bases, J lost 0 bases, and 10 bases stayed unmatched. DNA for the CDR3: TGCGCCAGCTCCCCCCGGACAGGGGCGTTGAACACTGAAGCTTTCTTT. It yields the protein CASSPRTGALNTEAFF.

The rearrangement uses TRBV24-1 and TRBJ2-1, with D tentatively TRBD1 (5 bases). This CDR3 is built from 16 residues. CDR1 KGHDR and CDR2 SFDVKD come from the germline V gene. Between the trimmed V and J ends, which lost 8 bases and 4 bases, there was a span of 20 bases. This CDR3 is CATKSTGPRGYNEQFF. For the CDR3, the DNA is TGTGCCACCAAAAGTACGGGTCCTAGGGGTTACAATGAGCAGTTCTTC.

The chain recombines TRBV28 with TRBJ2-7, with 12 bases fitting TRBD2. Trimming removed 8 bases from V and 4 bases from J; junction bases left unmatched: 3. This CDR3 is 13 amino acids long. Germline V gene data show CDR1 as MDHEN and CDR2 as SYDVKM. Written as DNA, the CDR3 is TGTGCCAGCGGGACTAGCGGGTATTACGAGCAGTACTTC. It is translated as CASGTSGYYEQYF.

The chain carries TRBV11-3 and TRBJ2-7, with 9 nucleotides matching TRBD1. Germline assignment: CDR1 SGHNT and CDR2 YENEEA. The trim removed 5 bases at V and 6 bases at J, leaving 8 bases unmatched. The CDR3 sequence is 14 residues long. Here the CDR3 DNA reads TGTGCCAGCAGCCCCCGGACAGGGGAGGGCGAGCAGTACTTC. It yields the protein CASSPRTGEGEQYF. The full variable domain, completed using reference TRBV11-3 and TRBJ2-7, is EAGVVQSPRYKIIEKKQPVAFWCNPISGHNTLYWYLQNLGQGPELLIRYENEEAVDDSQLPKDRFSAERLKGVDSTLKIQPAELGDSAVYLCASSPRTGEGEQYFGPGTRLTVT.

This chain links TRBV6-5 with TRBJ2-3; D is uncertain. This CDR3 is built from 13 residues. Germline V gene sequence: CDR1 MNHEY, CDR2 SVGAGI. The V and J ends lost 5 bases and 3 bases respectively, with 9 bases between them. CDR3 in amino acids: CASSHSPTDTQYF. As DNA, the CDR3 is TGTGCCAGCAGTCACAGTCCGACAGATACGCAGTATTTT.